Listed here is a single TCR beta chain. As yet, its antigen is unknown. The method was immunoSEQ multiplex PCR; TCRdb's version includes in-frame clones alone and lacks a portion of them. The sample has 150,000 to 200,000 clones, roughly nine tenths seen once. This entry is derived from a study of lymphopenia after photon versus proton radiotherapy. Regarding the study as a whole: Relative stability marked proton patients; photon patients lost diversity and naive cells. Larger post-nadir TCR diversity loss correlated inversely with survival in deceased patients. Oligoclonal CD8+ Temra expansion after nadir drove photon patients' diversity drop.

V shed 3 bases, J shed 3 bases, and the junction held 10 bases outside the gene matches. The V gene's germline CDR1 is SGHNT and CDR2 YYREEE (reference sequence). The CDR3 is 16 amino acids. The sequence was obtained from a man aged 45-60 years with gastric cancer. The J gene is TRBJ2-7, the V gene TRBV5-4; 9 bases align to TRBD2. The specimen was peripheral blood, collected from a patient treated with photon-based radiotherapy. CDR3 residues: CASSSRGVAGDYEQYF. The CDR3 nucleotides are TGTGCCAGCAGCTCCCGGGGGGTAGCGGGAGACTACGAGCAGTACTTC.